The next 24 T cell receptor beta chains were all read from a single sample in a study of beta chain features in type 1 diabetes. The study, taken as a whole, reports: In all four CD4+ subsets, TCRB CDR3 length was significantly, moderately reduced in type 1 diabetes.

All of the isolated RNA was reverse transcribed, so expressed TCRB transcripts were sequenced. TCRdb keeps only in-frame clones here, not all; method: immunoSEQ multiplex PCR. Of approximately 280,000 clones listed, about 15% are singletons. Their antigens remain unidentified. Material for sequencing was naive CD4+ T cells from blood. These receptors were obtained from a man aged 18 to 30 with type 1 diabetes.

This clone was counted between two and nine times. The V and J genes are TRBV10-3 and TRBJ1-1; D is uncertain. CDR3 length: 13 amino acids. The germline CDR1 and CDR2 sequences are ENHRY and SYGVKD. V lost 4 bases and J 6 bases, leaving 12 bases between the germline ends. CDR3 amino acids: CAISAGAGAEAFF. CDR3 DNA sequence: TGTGCCATCAGTGCTGGAGCCGGGGCTGAAGCTTTCTTT.

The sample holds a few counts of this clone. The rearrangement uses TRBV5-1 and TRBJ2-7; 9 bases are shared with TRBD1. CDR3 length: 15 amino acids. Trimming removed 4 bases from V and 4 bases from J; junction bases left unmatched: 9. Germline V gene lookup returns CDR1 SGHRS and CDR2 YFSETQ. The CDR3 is CASSRLGQGPYEQYF. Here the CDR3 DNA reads TGCGCCAGCAGCCGACTGGGACAGGGACCGTACGAGCAGTACTTC.

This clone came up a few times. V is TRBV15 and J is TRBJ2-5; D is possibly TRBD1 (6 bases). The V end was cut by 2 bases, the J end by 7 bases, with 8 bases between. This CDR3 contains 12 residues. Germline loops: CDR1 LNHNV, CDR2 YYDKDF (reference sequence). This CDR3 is CATSRPRGTQYF. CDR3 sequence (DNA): TGTGCCACCAGCAGACCCAGGGGGACCCAGTACTTC.

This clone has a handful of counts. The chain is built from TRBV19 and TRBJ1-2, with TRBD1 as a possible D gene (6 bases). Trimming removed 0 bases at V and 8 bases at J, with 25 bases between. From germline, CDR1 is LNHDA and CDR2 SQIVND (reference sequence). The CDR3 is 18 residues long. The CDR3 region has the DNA TGTGCCAGTAGTATAGACGGGTCAGGGGCCCCTCGGATGTGGGGCTACACCTTC. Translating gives CASSIDGSGAPRMWGYTF.

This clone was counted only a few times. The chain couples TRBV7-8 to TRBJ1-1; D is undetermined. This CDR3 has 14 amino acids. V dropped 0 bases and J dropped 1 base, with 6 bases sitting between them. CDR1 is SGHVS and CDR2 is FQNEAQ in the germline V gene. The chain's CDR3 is CASSLAPGNTEAFF. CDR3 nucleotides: TGTGCCAGCAGCTTAGCGCCAGGGAACACTGAAGCTTTCTTT.

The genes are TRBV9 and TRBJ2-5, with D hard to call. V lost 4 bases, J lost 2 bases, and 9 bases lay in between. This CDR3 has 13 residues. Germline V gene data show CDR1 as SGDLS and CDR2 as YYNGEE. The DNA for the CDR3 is TGTGCCAGCAGCAGTCACTCTCAAGAGACCCAGTACTTC. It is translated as CASSSHSQETQYF.

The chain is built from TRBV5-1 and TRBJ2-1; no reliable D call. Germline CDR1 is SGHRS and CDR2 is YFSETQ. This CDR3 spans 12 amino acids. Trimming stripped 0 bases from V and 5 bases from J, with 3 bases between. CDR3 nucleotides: TGCGCCAGCAGCTTGGCAAACAATGAGCAGTTCTTC. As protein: CASSLANNEQFF.

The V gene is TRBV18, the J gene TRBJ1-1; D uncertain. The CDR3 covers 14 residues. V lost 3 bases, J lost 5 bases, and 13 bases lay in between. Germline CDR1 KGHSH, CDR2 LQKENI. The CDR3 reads CASSPSSMRTEAFF. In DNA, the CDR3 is TGTGCCAGCTCACCCTCGTCAATGAGGACTGAAGCTTTCTTT. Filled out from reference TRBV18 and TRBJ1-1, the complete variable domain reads NAGVMQNPRHLVRRRGQEARLRCSPMKGHSHVYWYRQLPEEGLKFMVYLQKENIIDESGMPKERFSAEFPKEGPSILRIQQVVRGDSAAYFCASSPSSMRTEAFFGQGTRLTVV.

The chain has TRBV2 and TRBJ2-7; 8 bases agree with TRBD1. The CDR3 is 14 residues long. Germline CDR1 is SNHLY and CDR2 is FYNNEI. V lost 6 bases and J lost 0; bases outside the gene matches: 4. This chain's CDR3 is CASRRGQGSYEQYF. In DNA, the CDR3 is TGTGCCAGCAGGAGAGGACAGGGCTCCTACGAGCAGTACTTC.

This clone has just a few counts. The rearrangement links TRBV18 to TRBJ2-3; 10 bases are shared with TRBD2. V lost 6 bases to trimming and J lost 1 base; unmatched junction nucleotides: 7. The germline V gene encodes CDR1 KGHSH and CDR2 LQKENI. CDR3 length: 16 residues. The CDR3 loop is CASSHLAGAGTDTQYF. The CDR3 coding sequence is TGTGCCAGCTCTCACCTAGCGGGAGCTGGCACAGATACGCAGTATTTT.

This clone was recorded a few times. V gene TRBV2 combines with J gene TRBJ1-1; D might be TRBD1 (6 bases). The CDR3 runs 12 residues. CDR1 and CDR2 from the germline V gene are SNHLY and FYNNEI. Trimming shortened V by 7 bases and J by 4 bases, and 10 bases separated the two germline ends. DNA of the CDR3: TGTGCCAGCAACAGGGAAGGCACTGAAGCTTTCTTT. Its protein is CASNREGTEAFF.

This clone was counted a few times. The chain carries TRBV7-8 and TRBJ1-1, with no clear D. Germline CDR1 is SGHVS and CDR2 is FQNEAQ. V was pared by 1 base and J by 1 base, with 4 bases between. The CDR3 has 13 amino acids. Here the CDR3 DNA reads TGTGCCAGCAGCTTAGTTCGGAACACTGAAGCTTTCTTT. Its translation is CASSLVRNTEAFF.

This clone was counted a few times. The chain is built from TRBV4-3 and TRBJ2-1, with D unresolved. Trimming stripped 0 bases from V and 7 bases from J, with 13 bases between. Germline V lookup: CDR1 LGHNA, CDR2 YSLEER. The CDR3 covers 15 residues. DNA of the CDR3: TGCGCCAGCAGCCAAGATCATTTAGCTGTTAATGAGCAGTTCTTC. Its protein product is CASSQDHLAVNEQFF.

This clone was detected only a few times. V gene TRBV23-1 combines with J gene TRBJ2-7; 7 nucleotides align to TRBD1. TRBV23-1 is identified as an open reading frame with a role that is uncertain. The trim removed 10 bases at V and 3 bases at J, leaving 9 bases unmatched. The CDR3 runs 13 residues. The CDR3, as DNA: TGCGCCATTCCGACAGGGTCAAACTACGAGCAGTACTTC. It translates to CAIPTGSNYEQYF.

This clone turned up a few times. The DNA of the CDR3 is TGTGCCAGCAGTCGCTGGGACACGGGGAACACTGAAGCTTTCTTT. This encodes CASSRWDTGNTEAFF. The gene calls are TRBV6-6 and TRBJ1-1; a possible D gene is TRBD1 (6 bases). Trimming took off 5 bases at V and 1 base at J, with 14 bases between the two ends. In germline, CDR1 is MNHNY, CDR2 SVGAGI (reference sequence). CDR3 size: 15 residues.

CDR3 nucleotide sequence: TGTGCCAGCAGTCTACGACTAGCGCTCCCAAACAATGAGCAGTTCTTC. It is translated as CASSLRLALPNNEQFF. This sequence joins TRBV27 and TRBJ2-1; 8 bases are shared with TRBD2. The CDR3 covers 16 residues. CDR1 and CDR2 from the germline V gene are MNHEY and SMNVEV (reference sequence). V shed 5 bases, J shed 5 bases, and the junction held 11 bases outside the gene matches.

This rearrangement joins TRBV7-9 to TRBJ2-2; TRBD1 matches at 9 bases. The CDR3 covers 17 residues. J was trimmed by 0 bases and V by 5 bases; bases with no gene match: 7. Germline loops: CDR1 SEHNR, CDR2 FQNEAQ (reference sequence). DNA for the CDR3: TGTGCCAGCAGCGGCCCGGGACAGGGTACGAACACCGGGGAGCTGTTTTTT. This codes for CASSGPGQGTNTGELFF.

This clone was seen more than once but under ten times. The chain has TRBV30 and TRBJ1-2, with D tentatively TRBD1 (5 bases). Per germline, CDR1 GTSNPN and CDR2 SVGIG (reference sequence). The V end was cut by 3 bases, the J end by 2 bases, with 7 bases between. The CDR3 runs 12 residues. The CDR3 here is CAWRDINYGYTF. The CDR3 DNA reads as TGTGCCTGGAGGGACATCAACTATGGCTACACCTTC.

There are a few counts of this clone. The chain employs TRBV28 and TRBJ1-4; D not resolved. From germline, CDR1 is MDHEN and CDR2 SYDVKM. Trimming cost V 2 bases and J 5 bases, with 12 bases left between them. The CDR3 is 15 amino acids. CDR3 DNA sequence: TGTGCCAGCAGTTTAGGTCATCCTAACAATGAAAAACTGTTTTTT. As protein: CASSLGHPNNEKLFF. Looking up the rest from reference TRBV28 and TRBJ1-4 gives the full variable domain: DVKVTQSSRYLVKRTGEKVFLECVQDMDHENMFWYRQDPGLGLRLIYFSYDVKMKEKGDIPEGYSVSREKKERFSLILESASTNQTSMYLCASSLGHPNNEKLFFGSGTQLSVL.

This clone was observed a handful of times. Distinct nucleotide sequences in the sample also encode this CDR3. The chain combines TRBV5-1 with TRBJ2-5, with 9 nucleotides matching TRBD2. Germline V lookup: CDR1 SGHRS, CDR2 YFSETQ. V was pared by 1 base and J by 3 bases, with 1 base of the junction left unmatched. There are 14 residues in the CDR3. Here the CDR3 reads CASSLIAGEETQYF. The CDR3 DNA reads TGCGCCAGCAGCTTGATAGCGGGGGAAGAGACCCAGTACTTC.

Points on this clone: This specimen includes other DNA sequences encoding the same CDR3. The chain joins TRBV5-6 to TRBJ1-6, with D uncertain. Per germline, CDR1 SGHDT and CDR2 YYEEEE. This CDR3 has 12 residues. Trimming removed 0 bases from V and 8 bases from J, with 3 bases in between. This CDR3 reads CASSLGDSPLHF. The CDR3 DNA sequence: TGTGCCAGCAGCTTGGGAGATTCACCCCTCCACTTT. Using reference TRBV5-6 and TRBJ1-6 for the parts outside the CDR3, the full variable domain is DAGVTQSPTHLIKTRGQQVTLRCSPKSGHDTVSWYQQALGQGPQFIFQYYEEEERQRGNFPDRFSGHQFPNYSSELNVNALLLGDSALYLCASSLGDSPLHFGNGTRLTVT.

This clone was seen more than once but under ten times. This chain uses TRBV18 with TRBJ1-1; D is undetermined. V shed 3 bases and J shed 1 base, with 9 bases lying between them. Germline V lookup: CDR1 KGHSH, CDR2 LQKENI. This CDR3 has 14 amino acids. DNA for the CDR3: TGTGCCAGCTCACCTGCTACTGGGAACACTGAAGCTTTCTTT. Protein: CASSPATGNTEAFF.

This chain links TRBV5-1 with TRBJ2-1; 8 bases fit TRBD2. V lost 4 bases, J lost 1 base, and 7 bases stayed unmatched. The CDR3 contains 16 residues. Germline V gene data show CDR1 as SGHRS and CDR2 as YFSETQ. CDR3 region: CASSASGTRSYNEQFF. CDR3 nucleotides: TGCGCCAGCAGCGCCTCCGGGACTAGATCCTACAATGAGCAGTTCTTC.

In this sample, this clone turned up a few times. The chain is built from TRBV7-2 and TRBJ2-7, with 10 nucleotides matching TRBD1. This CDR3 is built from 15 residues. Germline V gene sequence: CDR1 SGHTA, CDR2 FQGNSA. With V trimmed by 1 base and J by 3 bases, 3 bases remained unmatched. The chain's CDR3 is CASSLGDRGIYEQYF. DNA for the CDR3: TGTGCCAGCAGCTTAGGGGACAGGGGAATCTACGAGCAGTACTTC.